These T cell receptor beta chains were read from a single sample in a study of blood T cells in healthy people across ages. Each CDR3 protein is one row after TCRdb ran MiXCR on the 5' RACE reads. The sample holds 1.5 million to 1.8 million distinct CDR3 sequences, less than 45% seen once. The sample consisted of blood. These receptors were obtained from a woman between 18 and 29 years old in good health. Both conserved end residues are part of each CDR3. The order of the fields is CDR3 DNA, CDR3 protein, D gene, clone size, J gene, V gene. The D gene is left open where the match is weak. Size tells how often a clone was seen (once, few, many) or the class of an expanded clone, and some rows leave it out.

cdr3_nt: TGTGCCAGCAGCTTAGTAACTAGCGGGAGTGACGAGCAGTACTTC; cdr3_aa: CASSLVTSGSDEQYF; d_call: TRBD2; clone_size: many; j_call: TRBJ2-7; v_call: TRBV7-9
cdr3_nt: TGTGCTAGTGGTCCTGCCCCGACAGGGGGAAACTATGGCTACACCTTC; cdr3_aa: CASGPAPTGGNYGYTF; d_call: TRBD1; clone_size: NA; j_call: TRBJ1-2; v_call: TRBV12-5
cdr3_nt: TGTGCCAGCAGCCCCCCTACTCAGCCCCAGCATTTT; cdr3_aa: CASSPPTQPQHF; d_call: NA; clone_size: NA; j_call: TRBJ1-5; v_call: TRBV6-2/TRBV6-3
cdr3_nt: TGTGCCAGCAGCTTAAAGCACCTACCGAGCTCCTACAATGAGCAGTTCTTC; cdr3_aa: CASSLKHLPSSYNEQFF; d_call: NA; clone_size: NA; j_call: TRBJ2-1; v_call: TRBV7-3
cdr3_nt: TGTGCCAGCAGCAACAGGGTGAACACTGAAGCTTTCTTT; cdr3_aa: CASSNRVNTEAFF; d_call: NA; clone_size: many; j_call: TRBJ1-1; v_call: TRBV21-1
cdr3_nt: TGTGCCAGCTTAAGTGTCAGTGGGGCACCCAATGAGCAGTTCTTC; cdr3_aa: CASLSVSGAPNEQFF; d_call: NA; clone_size: NA; j_call: TRBJ2-1; v_call: TRBV27
cdr3_nt: TGCAGTGCCCGGCGGGGTAGCGGGGGGGCAAGGTCAGATACGCAGTATTTT; cdr3_aa: CSARRGSGGARSDTQYF; d_call: TRBD2; clone_size: NA; j_call: TRBJ2-3; v_call: TRBV20-1
cdr3_nt: TGTGCCAGCAGCCCCCGGACTAGCGGGGGTTACAATGAGCAGTTCTTC; cdr3_aa: CASSPRTSGGYNEQFF; d_call: TRBD2; clone_size: many; j_call: TRBJ2-1; v_call: TRBV7-2
cdr3_nt: TGTGCCATCAGTCCCGGACTATTGGGAGGCGAGCAGTACTTC; cdr3_aa: CAISPGLLGGEQYF; d_call: NA; clone_size: NA; j_call: TRBJ2-7; v_call: TRBV10-3
cdr3_nt: TGTGCCAGCAGTGAAATTCCAGGGATGACTGAAGCTTTCTTT; cdr3_aa: CASSEIPGMTEAFF; d_call: NA; clone_size: NA; j_call: TRBJ1-1; v_call: TRBV25-1
cdr3_nt: TGCAGTGCTAGAGATCTGGCATCCTCCTATAATTCACCCCTCCACTTT; cdr3_aa: CSARDLASSYNSPLHF; d_call: NA; clone_size: few; j_call: TRBJ1-6; v_call: TRBV20-1
cdr3_nt: TGTGCCAGCAGCTCCCTTCCTGTTCTAGCCAAAAACATTCAGTACTTC; cdr3_aa: CASSSLPVLAKNIQYF; d_call: NA; clone_size: NA; j_call: TRBJ2-4; v_call: TRBV7-2
cdr3_nt: TGTGCCAGCCGCGGAGGGGCGACAGGGGAAAACTATGGCTACACCTTC; cdr3_aa: CASRGGATGENYGYTF; d_call: TRBD1; clone_size: NA; j_call: TRBJ1-2; v_call: TRBV5-4
cdr3_nt: TGTGCCAGCAGTTATGTGGGGGGTGACTATGGCTACACCTTC; cdr3_aa: CASSYVGGDYGYTF; d_call: NA; clone_size: NA; j_call: TRBJ1-2; v_call: TRBV6-5
cdr3_nt: TGTGCCGGCAGTGATTGGGTTTTGGATGAGCAGTTCTTC; cdr3_aa: CAGSDWVLDEQFF; d_call: NA; clone_size: NA; j_call: TRBJ2-1; v_call: TRBV2
cdr3_nt: TGCAGTGCTAGAAGGACTACGTTCAATGAGCAGTACTTC; cdr3_aa: CSARRTTFNEQYF; d_call: NA; clone_size: few; j_call: TRBJ2-7; v_call: TRBV20-1
cdr3_nt: TGTGCCAGCAGCCCATTTACAGGAGAGCAGTTCTTC; cdr3_aa: CASSPFTGEQFF; d_call: NA; clone_size: NA; j_call: TRBJ2-1; v_call: TRBV7-2
cdr3_nt: TGTGCCAGCAGCTTAGGGGGCCTGGGAAGGGGCCAAGAGACCCAGTACTTC; cdr3_aa: CASSLGGLGRGQETQYF; d_call: NA; clone_size: NA; j_call: TRBJ2-5; v_call: TRBV11-3
cdr3_nt: TGCGCCAGCAGCAATGAGCCCGGGTACTATGGCTACACCTTC; cdr3_aa: CASSNEPGYYGYTF; d_call: NA; clone_size: NA; j_call: TRBJ1-2; v_call: TRBV5-1
cdr3_nt: TGTGCCAGCAGCTTGGGTCTGCGGGGGGCGGATAAAGAGACCCAGTACTTC; cdr3_aa: CASSLGLRGADKETQYF; d_call: TRBD2; clone_size: NA; j_call: TRBJ2-5; v_call: TRBV5-5
cdr3_nt: TGTGCCAGCAGTGGGACTTCCTATGGCTACACCTTC; cdr3_aa: CASSGTSYGYTF; d_call: NA; clone_size: many; j_call: TRBJ1-2; v_call: TRBV12-3/TRBV12-4
cdr3_nt: TGCAGCGTTCCGGGCCAGAGCTCCTACAATGAGCAGTTCTTC; cdr3_aa: CSVPGQSSYNEQFF; d_call: NA; clone_size: NA; j_call: TRBJ2-1; v_call: TRBV29-1